These 18 T cell receptor beta chains came from one sample sequenced in a study of CD8+ T cells in alopecia areata. cDNA serving as the sequencing template came from extracted, reverse transcribed RNA. Here immunoSEQ multiplex PCR was the method, and the copy in TCRdb shows in-frame clones only, minus some. The sample includes around 140,000 clones, roughly 46% of them seen just once. This sample comprised CD4+ T cells sorted from blood, obtained at week 0. The receptors were gathered from a human donor with alopecia areata.

This clone turned up a few times. The chain links TRBV7-2 to TRBJ2-7; 11 bases line up with TRBD2. CDR1 is SGHTA, CDR2 FQGNSA, per germline. The junction had 5 bases not matched to a gene; V was cut back by 5 bases and J by 2 bases. This CDR3 is 15 amino acids long. In nucleotides, the CDR3 is TGTGCCAGCAGCCACGGGACTAGCGGACCCTACGAGCAGTACTTC. This gives the protein CASSHGTSGPYEQYF.

This clone was recorded once. The rearrangement joins TRBV6-6 to TRBJ2-1; the D is unclear. V lost 7 bases to trimming and J lost 0 bases, with 7 bases between them. The germline V gene has CDR1 MNHNY and CDR2 SVGAGI (reference sequence). The CDR3 totals 13 residues. CDR3 bases: TGTGCCAGCACCGCTGACTCCTACAATGAGCAGTTCTTC. Its translation: CASTADSYNEQFF.

Only a few counts were recorded for this clone. The V call is TRBV5-1, the J call TRBJ1-2, with 7 nucleotides matching TRBD1. From germline, CDR1 is SGHRS and CDR2 YFSETQ. Unmatched junction bases numbered 7, after V lost 0 bases and J lost 2 bases. This CDR3 is built from 16 residues. The CDR3 is CASSLVDTGENYGYTF. The CDR3 region has the DNA TGCGCCAGCAGCTTGGTCGATACAGGGGAGAACTATGGCTACACCTTC.

This clone was detected a few times. The V gene is TRBV29-1, the J gene TRBJ1-1, with no clear D. The CDR3 is 13 amino acids. Trimming took 3 bases from V and 5 from J, leaving 13 bases between them. Per germline, CDR1 SQVTM and CDR2 ANQGSEA. The CDR3 region is CSVDRTGLTEAFF. The CDR3 bases are TGCAGCGTTGACAGGACGGGTTTGACTGAAGCTTTCTTT.

This chain connects TRBV9 to TRBJ2-4, with TRBD1 matching over 8 bases. The CDR3 is made up of 14 amino acids. V dropped 0 bases and J dropped 9; count of bases not matched to a gene: 5. Germline assignment: CDR1 SGDLS and CDR2 YYNGEE. CDR3 in DNA: TGTGCCAGCAGCGTAGCCGGACAGGGCCCCATTCAGTACTTC. Its protein product is CASSVAGQGPIQYF.

The chain has TRBV7-9 and TRBJ2-3, with TRBD1 as a possible D gene (6 bases). Germline-derived CDR1 and CDR2 are SEHNR and FQNEAQ (reference sequence). V lost 2 bases to trimming and J lost 0 bases, with 9 bases between them. CDR3 size: 15 residues. In DNA form, the CDR3 reads TGTGCCAGCAGCTTACGCCAGGGGAGCACAGATACGCAGTATTTT. Encoded protein: CASSLRQGSTDTQYF.

This clone was found a few times. J is TRBJ2-7 and V is TRBV5-1; possibly TRBD1 or TRBD2 for D (5 bases each). Deletions cut 4 bases from V and 7 bases from J, with 21 bases between. This CDR3 has 15 amino acids. CDR1 is SGHRS, CDR2 YFSETQ, per germline. The CDR3 sequence is CASSRDSPASGEQYF. The CDR3 region has the DNA TGCGCCAGCAGCCGAGACAGTCCTGCATCGGGGGAGCAGTACTTC.

Concerning this clone: This specimen includes other DNA sequences encoding the same CDR3. This chain uses TRBV15 with TRBJ2-3; tentative D call: TRBD1 (5 bases). V lost 5 bases and J lost 0, with 6 bases in between. Germline values: CDR1 LNHNV, CDR2 YYDKDF (reference sequence). The CDR3 is 13 amino acids. CDR3 region: CATSPGSTDTQYF. The CDR3, as DNA: TGTGCCACCAGCCCAGGGAGCACAGATACGCAGTATTTT.

The chain recombines TRBV2 with TRBJ2-5; 10 bases map to TRBD1. The ends lost 8 bases at V and 4 bases at J; junction bases unmatched: 4. This CDR3 region has 13 residues. Germline V gene sequence: CDR1 SNHLY, CDR2 FYNNEI. CDR3 residues: CASVRDRGETQYF. The CDR3 bases are TGTGCCAGCGTCCGGGACAGGGGAGAGACCCAGTACTTC.

The chain joins TRBV14 to TRBJ1-2; 7 bases align to TRBD1. The junction had 5 bases not matched to a gene; V was cut back by 0 bases and J by 7 bases. The germline V gene encodes CDR1 SGHDN and CDR2 FVKESK. CDR3 size: 14 residues. The CDR3 loop reads CASSQDNRGGGYTF. CDR3 coding DNA: TGTGCCAGCAGCCAAGATAACAGGGGAGGTGGCTACACCTTC.

The chain joins TRBV4-3 to TRBJ2-7; D is uncertain. The V and J ends lost 3 bases and 0 bases respectively, with 9 bases between them. The CDR3 is made up of 14 amino acids. Germline CDR1 and CDR2: LGHNA and YSLEER. For the CDR3, the DNA is TGCGCCAGCAGCCATCGGTTGGCCTCCTACGAGCAGTACTTC. This sequence encodes CASSHRLASYEQYF.

This rearrangement joins TRBV29-1 to TRBJ2-2; 8 bases match TRBD1. CDR1 is SQVTM and CDR2 is ANQGSEA in the germline V gene. V lost 2 bases and J lost 3; bases outside the gene matches: 11. The CDR3 runs to 17 residues. CDR3 amino acids: CSVELRQGYMDTGELFF. CDR3 in DNA: TGCAGCGTTGAACTACGACAGGGGTATATGGACACCGGGGAGCTGTTTTTT.

The chain carries TRBV29-1 and TRBJ2-7; D assignment may be TRBD1 or TRBD2 (6 bases each). The CDR3 runs to 14 residues. Trimming cost V 3 bases and J 5 bases, with 17 bases left between them. Germline lookup yields CDR1 SQVTM and CDR2 ANQGSEA. The CDR3 is CSVDGGTGANEQYF. The CDR3, as DNA: TGCAGCGTTGATGGTGGGACGGGGGCCAACGAGCAGTACTTC.

The rearrangement links TRBV6-5 to TRBJ1-5; D remains ambiguous. This CDR3 comprises 14 residues. Germline V gene data show CDR1 as MNHEY and CDR2 as SVGAGI. The V and J ends lost 5 bases and 4 bases respectively, with 12 bases between them. The CDR3 DNA reads TGTGCCAGCAGTCTCCTCCGCGGGAATCAGCCCCAGCATTTT. Protein sequence: CASSLLRGNQPQHF.

This clone was recorded a few times. In nucleotides, the CDR3 is TGCAGCGTTTCTCAGTCCCCGAACACTGAAGCTTTCTTT. Translating it yields CSVSQSPNTEAFF. The chain couples TRBV29-1 to TRBJ1-1, with D hard to call. The germline V gene has CDR1 SQVTM and CDR2 ANQGSEA. Deletions cut 5 bases from V and 1 base from J, with 11 bases between. The CDR3 extends over 13 amino acids.

On this clone itself: A read error may explain this, as a much larger clone is one base away. The J gene is TRBJ2-2, the V gene TRBV6-6; possible D gene TRBD1, 6 bases. From germline, CDR1 is MNHNY and CDR2 SVGAGI (reference sequence). V gave up 6 bases and J gave up 0 bases, with 8 bases separating them. The CDR3 extends over 14 amino acids. The CDR3 region has the DNA TGTGCCAGCAGCCGACAGGCGAACACCGGGGAGCTGTTTTTT. It is translated as CASSRQANTGELFF.

The chain combines TRBV27 with TRBJ2-5; TRBD2 aligns across 8 bases. CDR3 length: 16 amino acids. V lost 10 bases and J lost 2; bases outside the gene matches: 15. CDR1 is MNHEY and CDR2 is SMNVEV in the germline V gene (reference sequence). The CDR3 spells CAILVLILAEQETQYF. The CDR3 DNA reads TGTGCCATCCTTGTGCTTATACTAGCGGAACAAGAGACCCAGTACTTC.

The chain combines TRBV29-1 with TRBJ2-5; no definite D call. V lost 0 bases to trimming and J lost 5 bases, with 7 bases between them. Germline V CDR1 and CDR2: SQVTM, ANQGSEA. This CDR3 spans 12 amino acids. CDR3 in DNA: TGCAGCGTTGAAGAGTCCAGGGAGACCCAGTACTTC. Translating gives CSVEESRETQYF.